The 5 T cell receptor beta chains reported below all come from one sample, sequenced in a study of cytomegalovirus exposure and HLA in healthy donors. Assay used: immunoSEQ multiplex PCR; TCRdb lists only in-frame clones, some missing. The table records approximately 300,000 clones, 70% to 90% of them present only once. The specimen was PBMCs. These receptors were obtained from a woman aged 18-30 years in good health and CMV-seronegative.

V is TRBV6-5 and J is TRBJ1-1, with a weak D call TRBD1 (5 bases). This CDR3 is built from 13 residues. The germline CDR1 and CDR2 sequences are MNHEY and SVGAGI. The germline V and J ends were trimmed by 5 bases and 1 base, with 8 bases remaining between them. The CDR3 region is CASSITGNTEAFF. The CDR3 nucleotides read TGTGCCAGCAGTATTACAGGGAACACTGAAGCTTTCTTT.

The chain is built from TRBV7-2 and TRBJ2-1, with 8 positions matching TRBD2. Trimming at V came to 5 bases and at J to 9 bases, leaving 12 bases not matched to a gene. From germline, CDR1 is SGHTA and CDR2 FQGNSA. The CDR3 has 15 amino acids. CDR3 protein: CASSPGGAGPPEQFF. In DNA form, the CDR3 reads TGTGCCAGCAGCCCGGGGGGGGCAGGGCCTCCTGAGCAGTTCTTC.

The J gene is TRBJ1-1, the V gene TRBV7-9, with 7 bases matching TRBD1. The trim removed 6 bases at V and 3 bases at J, leaving 10 bases unmatched. The CDR3 is made up of 15 amino acids. Germline CDR1 is SEHNR and CDR2 is FQNEAQ (reference sequence). CDR3 nucleotide sequence: TGTGCCAGCAGGAACAGGGGTGGAGTGGACACTGAAGCTTTCTTT. Amino acid sequence: CASRNRGGVDTEAFF.

V usage is TRBV6-5 and J usage is TRBJ2-1; 12 bases are a match to TRBD2. The length of the CDR3 is 15 residues. The V gene end was trimmed by 5 bases and the J gene end by 7 bases; junction bases not matched to a gene: 6. Germline-derived CDR1 and CDR2 are MNHEY and SVGAGI. CDR3 residues: CASSIASGRANEQFF. For the CDR3, the DNA is TGTGCCAGCAGTATAGCTAGCGGGAGGGCTAATGAGCAGTTCTTC.

This clone has just a few counts. The rearrangement joins TRBV28 to TRBJ1-5, with D hard to call. Trimming took off 3 bases at V and 0 bases at J, with 3 bases between the two ends. Per germline, CDR1 MDHEN and CDR2 SYDVKM. The CDR3 spans 13 residues. Here the CDR3 reads CASSFYSNQPQHF. For the CDR3, the DNA is TGTGCCAGCAGTTTCTATAGCAATCAGCCCCAGCATTTT.